A few counts support the clone carrying this T cell receptor beta chain. The sample originates from a study of post-analysis software for immune sequencing data. The authors incorporated unique molecular identifiers into the TCR beta cDNA libraries. In TCRdb, the PCR reads were re-called with MiXCR into one record per CDR3 protein. This table has about 820,000 distinct CDR3 sequences, approximately 57% appearing once. The clonotype originates from a girl aged 5-17 years with multiple sclerosis. The source material was blood.

CDR3 region: CASSLMFQETQYF. Written as DNA, the CDR3 is TGTGCCAGCAGCTTAATGTTCCAAGAGACCCAGTACTTC. The V call is TRBV7-9, the J call TRBJ2-5; D not resolved. The CDR3 consists of 13 residues. V was clipped by 2 bases and J by 1 base, with 5 bases between them. Germline V lookup: CDR1 SEHNR, CDR2 FQNEAQ (reference sequence).